The entry that follows covers one T cell receptor (beta chain) sequence. This entry comes from a study of blood T cell repertoires in COVID-19. At the level of the study: There were acute and convalescent COVID-19 samples, and they came from the United States, Italy and Spain. PBMCs, B-cell-depleted T cells, or T cells provided the cDNA or gDNA that made up the material.

Libraries were prepared by immunoSEQ multiplex PCR; TCRdb keeps only in-frame clonotypes and omits some of them. The sample yields tens of thousands of clones, 88% seen once. The CDR3 consists of 18 residues. Trimming removed 2 bases at V and 1 base at J, with 19 bases between. Germline V CDR1 and CDR2: SEHNR, FQNEAQ (reference sequence). Source material: peripheral blood. The rearrangement uses TRBV7-9 and TRBJ2-3; tentatively, D is TRBD2 (6 bases). The source is a human donor in a cohort sampled during active COVID-19. The chain's CDR3 is CASSLSGGGSPRTDTQYF. CDR3 nucleotide sequence: TGTGCCAGCAGCTTATCGGGTGGGGGGAGCCCCCGCACAGATACGCAGTATTTT.